The clone carrying this T cell receptor (beta chain) showed up just once. The data stem from a study of immune evolution from preneoplasia to lung adenocarcinoma. Only in-frame clones appear in the TCRdb table, and some are missing; sequencing was by immunoSEQ multiplex PCR. The table has some 16,000 clones, approximately 86% seen once. CDR3 length: 14 amino acids. The germline CDR1 and CDR2 sequences are SGHVS and FNYEAQ. Between the trimmed V and J ends, which lost 7 bases and 5 bases, there was a span of 15 bases. Sequenced sample: FFPE invasive lung adenocarcinoma tissue. This sequence originates from a person aged 65-85 years with invasive lung adenocarcinoma. The chain uses TRBV7-6 and TRBJ2-1, with TRBD2 as a possible D gene (5 bases). Here the CDR3 reads CASTPAAGDNEQFF. The CDR3 coding sequence is TGTGCCAGCACTCCCGCGGCCGGGGACAATGAGCAGTTCTTC.